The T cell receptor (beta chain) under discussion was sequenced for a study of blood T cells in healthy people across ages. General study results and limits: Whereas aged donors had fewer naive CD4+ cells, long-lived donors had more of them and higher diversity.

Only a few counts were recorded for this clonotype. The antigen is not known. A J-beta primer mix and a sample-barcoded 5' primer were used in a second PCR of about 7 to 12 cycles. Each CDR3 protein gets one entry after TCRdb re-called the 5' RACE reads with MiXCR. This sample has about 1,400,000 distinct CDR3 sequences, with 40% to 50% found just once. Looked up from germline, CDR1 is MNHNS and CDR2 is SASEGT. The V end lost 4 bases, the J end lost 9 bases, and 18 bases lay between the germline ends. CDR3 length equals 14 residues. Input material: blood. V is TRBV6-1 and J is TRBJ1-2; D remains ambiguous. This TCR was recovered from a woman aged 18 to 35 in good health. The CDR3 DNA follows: TGTGCCAGCAGTGGACTAAACACCGACGGGCGCTACACCTTC. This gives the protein CASSGLNTDGRYTF.